A single T cell receptor beta chain is shown here with its context. The data were produced by immunoSEQ multiplex PCR, yet TCRdb's version contains in-frame clones alone and is incomplete. The profile shows some 120,000 clones, 85% to 95% of them singletons. The data are from a study of control samples from healthy donors and cancer patients. V lost 7 bases and J lost 7; bases outside the gene matches: 10. Per germline, CDR1 ENHRY and CDR2 SYGVKD. The CDR3 extends over 14 amino acids. The sequence came from a young man in good health. Sequenced material: blood. The chain uses TRBV10-3 and TRBJ2-7; 10 nucleotides match TRBD1. CDR3 coding DNA: TGTGCCATCATGACAGGGGGCCAGGGTTCGGAGCAGTACTTC. It is translated as CAIMTGGQGSEQYF.